Listed here are 15 T cell receptor beta chains from one sample, sequenced in a study of blood T cell repertoires in COVID-19. Sequencing used immunoSEQ multiplex PCR; TCRdb keeps in-frame clones, though not all of them. The sample has 120,000 or so clones, approximately 65% seen once. The sample was peripheral blood. These receptors were obtained from a woman aged 60-70 years with acute or convalescent COVID-19.

A note on this clone: In the same sample, other DNA sequences code for this CDR3. The J gene is TRBJ1-5, the V gene TRBV2, with D possibly TRBD1 on 5 matching bases. The CDR3 is 14 residues long. The germline V gene encodes CDR1 SNHLY and CDR2 FYNNEI. The V and J ends lost 4 bases and 4 bases respectively, with 11 bases between them. The CDR3 is CASSVGQGNQPQHF. The CDR3 nucleotides are TGTGCCAGCAGTGTTGGGCAGGGTAATCAGCCCCAGCATTTT.

The genes are TRBV18 and TRBJ2-7; D may be TRBD1 (5 bases). This CDR3 has 16 residues. V lost 4 bases and J 1 base, leaving 17 bases between the germline ends. Germline V gene lookup returns CDR1 KGHSH and CDR2 LQKENI. The CDR3 is CASSRTLTGLSYEQYF. The CDR3, as DNA: TGTGCCAGCTCACGCACTCTCACAGGCCTATCCTACGAGCAGTACTTC.

The chain has TRBV11-3 and TRBJ2-3, with TRBD2 identical over 7 bases. After removal of 2 bases from V and 5 bases from J, the junction contained 10 bases not matched to a gene. This CDR3 comprises 16 residues. From germline, CDR1 is SGHNT and CDR2 YENEEA. CDR3 sequence reads: CASSLSSRGGGDTQYF. Written as DNA, the CDR3 is TGTGCCAGCAGCTTATCTTCGCGCGGGGGAGGAGATACGCAGTATTTT.

This chain connects TRBV3-1 (or the pseudogene TRBV3-2) to TRBJ2-2; tentatively, D is TRBD1 (6 bases). With 4 bases removed from V and 5 bases from J, the gap between germline ends came to 8 bases. The germline V gene encodes CDR1 LGHDT and CDR2 YNNKEL (reference sequence). The CDR3 spans 13 residues. CDR3 sequence: CASSPQGTGELFF. The CDR3, as DNA: TGTGCCAGCAGCCCTCAGGGGACCGGGGAGCTGTTTTTT.

V is TRBV7-2 and J is TRBJ1-2, with TRBD1 matching over 11 bases. The CDR3 spans 14 residues. From germline, CDR1 is SGHTA and CDR2 FQGNSA. The J segment lost 4 bases and the V segment lost 3 bases, leaving 1 base of the junction unmatched. The CDR3 sequence is CASSLDRGPYGYTF. The DNA of the CDR3 is TGTGCCAGCAGCTTGGACAGGGGGCCCTATGGCTACACCTTC. The full variable domain, rest sourced from reference TRBV7-2 and TRBJ1-2, is GAGVSQSPSNKVTEKGKDVELRCDPISGHTALYWYRQSLGQGLEFLIYFQGNSAPDKSGLPSDRFSAERTGGSVSTLTIQRTQQEDSAVYLCASSLDRGPYGYTFGSGTRLTVV.

The rearrangement joins TRBV19 to TRBJ1-1; D gene uncertain. The CDR3 runs to 12 residues. Deletions cut 1 base from V and 6 bases from J, with 6 bases between. Germline V gene lookup returns CDR1 LNHDA and CDR2 SQIVND (reference sequence). This chain's CDR3 is CASSIGGAEAFF. The CDR3 nucleotides are TGTGCCAGTAGTATAGGGGGAGCTGAAGCTTTCTTT.

The chain carries TRBV7-8 and TRBJ2-2; D unresolved. Germline CDR1 SGHVS, CDR2 FQNEAQ. Trimming shortened V by 6 bases and J by 4 bases, and 12 bases separated the two germline ends. This CDR3 is built from 14 residues. This CDR3 is CASSSRQSTGELFF. In DNA, the CDR3 is TGTGCCAGCAGTTCTAGGCAGAGCACCGGGGAGCTGTTTTTT.

This clone was picked up a small number of times. The chain is built from TRBV7-2 and TRBJ1-2; possible D gene TRBD1, 5 bases. The length of the CDR3 is 12 residues. CDR1 is SGHTA and CDR2 is FQGNSA in the germline V gene. The V gene lost 11 bases and the J gene lost 4 bases, with 14 bases spanning the gap. Here the CDR3 reads CAGAESFYGYTF. CDR3 sequence (DNA): TGTGCCGGGGCTGAGTCTTTCTATGGCTACACCTTC.

With regard to this clone: One junction end disagrees with the germline gene, perhaps due to a read error. V and J are TRBV5-1 and TRBJ2-2; D unclear. There are 13 residues in the CDR3. Germline V lookup: CDR1 SGHRS, CDR2 YFSETQ. The CDR3, as DNA: TGCACCAGCAGCTACTTTCCGGCCGGGGAGCTGTTTTTT. This sequence encodes CTSSYFPAGELFF. Full variable domain (outside the CDR3, taken from reference TRBV5-1 and TRBJ2-2): KAGVTQTPRYLIKTRGQQVTLSCSPISGHRSVSWYQQTPGQGLQFLFEYFSETQRNKGNFPGRFSGRQFSNSRSEMNVSTLELGDSALYLCTSSYFPAGELFFGEGSRLTVL.

This chain uses TRBV7-9 with TRBJ1-5; TRBD1 agrees at 8 bases. The CDR3 has 16 amino acids. The ends lost 5 bases at V and 0 bases at J; junction bases unmatched: 6. Looked up from germline, CDR1 is SEHNR and CDR2 is FQNEAQ (reference sequence). The CDR3: CASSRSGQGSNQPQHF. DNA for the CDR3: TGTGCCAGCAGCCGCTCAGGACAGGGTAGCAATCAGCCCCAGCATTTT.

The chain is built from TRBV6-2 or TRBV6-3 and TRBJ1-4, with TRBD1 matching over 9 bases. This CDR3 region has 15 residues. CDR1 MNHEY and CDR2 SVGEGT come from the germline V gene. V lost 5 bases, J lost 7 bases, and 8 bases stayed unmatched. CDR3 in DNA: TGTGCCAGCAGTCAACGGACAGGGGTTTTTGAAAAACTGTTTTTT. Amino acids: CASSQRTGVFEKLFF.

This chain links TRBV19 with TRBJ2-1; 12 nucleotides match TRBD2. Germline CDR1 reads LNHDA; CDR2 reads SQIVND (reference sequence). J gave up 1 base and V 1 base, and 5 bases lay outside the gene matches. This CDR3 has 18 amino acids. The CDR3 loop reads CASSIAASGGASYNEQFF. The CDR3 nucleotides are TGTGCCAGTAGTATAGCGGCTAGCGGGGGGGCATCCTACAATGAGCAGTTCTTC.

This clone was counted many times. The J gene is TRBJ2-7, the V gene TRBV7-2; 13 nucleotides align to TRBD2. In germline, CDR1 is SGHTA, CDR2 FQGNSA. V gave up 5 bases and J gave up 0 bases; unmatched junction bases: 10. This CDR3 comprises 18 residues. CDR3 coding DNA: TGTGCCAGCAGCATCGGCACTAGCGGGGGGGCAAGCTCCTACGAGCAGTACTTC. This sequence encodes CASSIGTSGGASSYEQYF.

The sample holds a few counts of this clone. Here the CDR3 reads CATSDSRGGNTEAFF. CDR3 coding DNA: TGTGCCACCAGTGATTCCAGGGGTGGGAACACTGAAGCTTTCTTT. The chain employs TRBV24-1 and TRBJ1-1; possible D gene TRBD1, 6 bases. The V end was cut by 2 bases, the J end by 1 base, with 10 bases between. In germline, CDR1 is KGHDR, CDR2 SFDVKD. The CDR3 spans 15 residues.

The chain joins TRBV30 to TRBJ2-1; D is perhaps TRBD2 (6 bases). CDR3 length: 15 amino acids. Trimming left V 3 bases short and J 1 base short, with 13 bases between. Looked up from germline, CDR1 is GTSNPN and CDR2 is SVGIG (reference sequence). In nucleotides, the CDR3 is TGTGCCTGGAGAAAGGAGGGAGGTTCCTACAATGAGCAGTTCTTC. This encodes CAWRKEGGSYNEQFF.